Listed below are T cell receptor beta chains from one sample, sequenced in a study of blood T cells in healthy people across ages. In TCRdb, the 5' RACE reads were re-called with MiXCR into one record per CDR3 protein. Of more than 650,000 distinct CDR3 sequences in the sample, 22% are singletons; the top ten hold roughly 22%. The source material was blood. The receptors were gathered from a man in his 70s in good health. Both conserved end residues are part of each CDR3. Each record gives: V gene, J gene, clone size, D gene, CDR3 DNA, CDR3 protein. D genes are given only for firm matches. Clone size appears in some rows only: once, few, many, or a class for an expanded clone.

TRBV12-3/TRBV12-4	TRBJ2-4	few	TRBD1	TGTGCCAGCAGTTTTTCTAGCAGGGGGATTCAGTACTTC	CASSFSSRGIQYF
TRBV9	TRBJ2-3	-	-	TGTGCCAGCAGCGTAGATGGTTATACCACAGATACGCAGTATTTT	CASSVDGYTTDTQYF
TRBV20-1	TRBJ1-4	few	-	TGCAGTGCTAGAACCGGGACACGACTGTTTTTT	CSARTGTRLFF
TRBV11-2	TRBJ2-7	-	-	TGTGCCAGCAGAATAGGGGGTCTAGACGAGCAGTACTTC	CASRIGGLDEQYF
TRBV29-1	TRBJ1-3	once	-	TGCAGCGTTGATGGGAGTAAGTCTGGAAACACCATATATTTT	CSVDGSKSGNTIYF
TRBV20-1	TRBJ2-1	few	TRBD2	TGCAGTGCTCGAGCAGCGGGGAGCTCCTACAATGAGCAGTTCTTC	CSARAAGSSYNEQFF
TRBV6-5	TRBJ2-6	-	-	TGTGCCAGCAGTTACTCCAGGCCCCACTCGGGGGCCAACGTCCTGACTTTC	CASSYSRPHSGANVLTF
TRBV19	TRBJ2-3	-	TRBD2	TGTGCCAGTAGTATAGGAGCGGGGGGCACAGATACGCAGTATTTT	CASSIGAGGTDTQYF
TRBV10-3	TRBJ2-7	-	TRBD1	TGTGCCATCAGTACGGGACAGGGCTCCTACGAGCAGTACTTC	CAISTGQGSYEQYF
TRBV20-1	TRBJ2-7	-	-	TGCAGTGCCCCAATTTCACAGGGTTTTCACGAGCAGTACTTC	CSAPISQGFHEQYF
TRBV10-3	TRBJ1-3	few	-	TGTGCCATTGAGGGCGAGTACTCTGGAAACACCATATATTTT	CAIEGEYSGNTIYF
TRBV7-9	TRBJ2-4	-	TRBD1	TGTGCCAGCAGCTTTACAGGGGAAGACATTCAGTACTTC	CASSFTGEDIQYF
TRBV20-1	TRBJ2-3	-	-	TGCAGTGCTAGAGACATTTGGGGGAGAGTTAGCACAGATACGCAGTATTTT	CSARDIWGRVSTDTQYF
TRBV7-2	TRBJ1-5	few	-	TGTGCCAGCAGCTGGACTGGGACTGGGGGAAATCAGCCCCAGCATTTT	CASSWTGTGGNQPQHF
TRBV6-1	TRBJ2-5	-	-	TGTGCCAGCAGTGATCCGGGAAGGGGGAAAGAGACCCAGTACTTC	CASSDPGRGKETQYF
TRBV27	TRBJ2-1	few	TRBD2	TGTGCCAGCAGTTTCGGGACTAGCGCCGGGGGCCTCTGCAATGAGCAGTTCTTC	CASSFGTSAGGLCNEQFF
TRBV20-1	TRBJ2-6	once	-	TGCAGTGCTGTCAGGGGAGGTCTTCACTCTGGGGCCAACGTCCTGACTTTC	CSAVRGGLHSGANVLTF
TRBV12-3/TRBV12-4	TRBJ2-1	few	-	TGTGCCAGCGGTTTATACGGGACAAGCTCCTACAATGAGCAGTTCTTC	CASGLYGTSSYNEQFF
TRBV27	TRBJ2-1	few	-	TGTGCCAGCAAGGATGGCTCCTACAATGAGCAGTTCTTC	CASKDGSYNEQFF
TRBV7-3	TRBJ1-2	many	-	TGTGCCAGCAGCTTGACCGGCACCAACTATGGCTACACCTTC	CASSLTGTNYGYTF
TRBV12-3/TRBV12-4	TRBJ2-2	few	TRBD2	TGTGCCAGCAGTCCTAGCGGGGGAACCCTAAACACCGGGGAGCTGTTTTTT	CASSPSGGTLNTGELFF
TRBV6-2/TRBV6-3	TRBJ2-1	few	TRBD2	TGTGCCAGCATCGCTAGCGGTAACAATGAGCAGTTCTTC	CASIASGNNEQFF
TRBV20-1	TRBJ2-2	-	TRBD1	TGCAGTGCTTTTAACAGGGGGCGGGGGGAGCTGTTTTTT	CSAFNRGRGELFF
TRBV10-3	TRBJ1-1	few	TRBD1	TGTGCCATCAGTGAGAGGGACAGGGGGACTGAAGCTTTCTTT	CAISERDRGTEAFF
TRBV12-3/TRBV12-4	TRBJ2-5	-	-	TGTGCCAGCAGTTTTTCCCAGGGTGTTGGGGAAGAGACCCAGTACTTC	CASSFSQGVGEETQYF
TRBV11-2	TRBJ2-1	-	-	TGTGCCAGCAGCTTAGAAACTTTACCGTCGAGGAATGAGCAGTTCTTC	CASSLETLPSRNEQFF
TRBV29-1	TRBJ2-3	few	-	TGCAGCGTTGCGGGGGGCCGAGATACGCAGTATTTT	CSVAGGRDTQYF
TRBV7-9	TRBJ1-4	few	-	TGTGCCAGCAGCTTACTGGGATCGTCGGATGAAAAACTGTTTTTT	CASSLLGSSDEKLFF
TRBV19	TRBJ2-1	few	-	TGTGCCAGTGGGGGGGGCAGATTATACAATGAGCAGTTCTTC	CASGGGRLYNEQFF
TRBV20-1	TRBJ2-6	few	-	TGCAGTGCTAGGAACACAGGGACTGGGGCCAACGTCCTGACTTTC	CSARNTGTGANVLTF
TRBV24-1	TRBJ2-5	-	TRBD2	TGTGCCACCAGTGATTTTGGCGGGGGGGAATCCAATGAGCAGTCCTTC	CATSDFGGGESNEQSF
TRBV12-3/TRBV12-4	TRBJ1-1	-	TRBD1	TGTGCCAGCAGTCGGGGACAGAAAGCTTTCTTT	CASSRGQKAFF
TRBV6-6	TRBJ2-2	-	-	TGTGCCAGCAGTTACAACAGGAGGGACACCGGGGAGCTGTTTTTT	CASSYNRRDTGELFF
TRBV5-1	TRBJ2-1	few	TRBD2	TGCGCCAGCAGCGTAATACGGGGGGGAGAAAATGAGCAGTTCTTC	CASSVIRGGENEQFF
TRBV6-2/TRBV6-3	TRBJ2-5	few	TRBD2	TGTGCCAGCAGTCGACTAGCGGAGGTCCAGTACTTC	CASSRLAEVQYF
TRBV24-1	TRBJ2-5	-	-	TGTGCCACCAGTGGACGCGGGGGCGGACAAGACCAAGAGACCCAGTACTTC	CATSGRGGGQDQETQYF
TRBV5-1	TRBJ2-3	few	TRBD1	TGCGCCAGCAGCTCGAACAGGGGGCAGAGCACAGATACGCAGTATTTT	CASSSNRGQSTDTQYF
TRBV5-1	TRBJ2-2	-	TRBD2	TGCGCCAGCAGCTTGGGAAGGACTAGCGACAACACCGGGGAGCTGTTTTTT	CASSLGRTSDNTGELFF
TRBV5-1	TRBJ2-1	-	-	TGCGCCAGCAGCTTCACAAGGGGGGGCCAAGTATACAATGAGCAGTTCTTC	CASSFTRGGQVYNEQFF
TRBV6-2/TRBV6-3	TRBJ2-5	-	-	TGTGCCAGCAGTTACTCGGTCGGGAACCTGGAGACCCAGTACTTC	CASSYSVGNLETQYF
TRBV2	TRBJ1-5	-	-	TGTGCCAGCAGTGTACAGAATAATCAGCCCCAGCATTTT	CASSVQNNQPQHF
TRBV20-1	TRBJ2-2	-	-	TGCAGTGCTAGAGGACTAACGGGCACCGGGGGGCTGTTTTTT	CSARGLTGTGGLFF
TRBV12-3/TRBV12-4	TRBJ1-4	-	-	TGTGCCAGCAGAAAAAGGAGGGCGCCAGAAAATGAAAAACTGTTTTTT	CASRKRRAPENEKLFF
TRBV5-1	TRBJ2-7	few	-	TGCGCCAGCAGACAACCTACAGGGCCAGACGAGCAGTACTTC	CASRQPTGPDEQYF
TRBV6-5	TRBJ2-6	-	-	TGTGCCAGCAGTTACGAACGGGGGGCCAACGTCCTGACTTTC	CASSYERGANVLTF
TRBV29-1	TRBJ1-2	few	-	TGCAGCGTTGCTCTCGGCTATGGCTACACCTTC	CSVALGYGYTF
TRBV29-1	TRBJ1-2	few	-	TGCAGCGTTGCGGACTCTTGGAACTATGGCTACACCTTC	CSVADSWNYGYTF
TRBV12-3/TRBV12-4	TRBJ1-3	-	-	TGTGCCAGCAGTTTAGGGTTGGGCAGAGGATATGCTGGAAACACCATATATTTT	CASSLGLGRGYAGNTIYF
TRBV14	TRBJ1-1	few	-	TGTGCCAGCAGCCAAACCCCTCGCGGTACTGAAGCTTTCTTT	CASSQTPRGTEAFF
TRBV5-1	TRBJ1-1	-	-	TGCGCCAGCAGCTTGGTATTGGGGGGGAACACTGAAGCTTTCTTT	CASSLVLGGNTEAFF
TRBV5-1	TRBJ2-1	many	-	TGCGCCAGCAGCCCCGGGACGGTATACAATGAGCAGTTCTTC	CASSPGTVYNEQFF
TRBV3-1	TRBJ2-1	few	TRBD2	TGTGCCAGCAGCCCGGGACTAGCGGGGGACAACTCCTACAATGAGCAGTTCTTC	CASSPGLAGDNSYNEQFF
TRBV20-1	TRBJ1-1	-	-	TGCAGTGCTAGAGATCAGGGAAGGACTGAAGCTTTCTTT	CSARDQGRTEAFF
TRBV20-1	TRBJ2-4	-	TRBD1	TGCAGTGCAAAAAGGGGACAGGGGTTGGCCAAAAACATTCAGTACTTC	CSAKRGQGLAKNIQYF
TRBV5-5	TRBJ2-3	-	-	TGTGCCAGCAGCCCCTTAGCGTCACAAGGCACAGATACGCAGTATTTT	CASSPLASQGTDTQYF
TRBV4-1	TRBJ2-3	-	-	TGCGCCAGCAGCCAATCCGCAGATACGCAGTATTTT	CASSQSADTQYF